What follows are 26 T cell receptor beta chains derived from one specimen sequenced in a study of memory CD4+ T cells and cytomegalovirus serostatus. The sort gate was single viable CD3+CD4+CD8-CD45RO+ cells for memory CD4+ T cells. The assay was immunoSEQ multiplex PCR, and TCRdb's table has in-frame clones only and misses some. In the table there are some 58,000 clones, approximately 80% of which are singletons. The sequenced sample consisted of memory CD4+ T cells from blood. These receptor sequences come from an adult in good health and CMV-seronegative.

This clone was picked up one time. The CDR3 here is CASRVQGGLSGANVLTF. CDR3 bases: TGCGCCAGCAGAGTTCAGGGGGGGCTCTCTGGGGCCAACGTCCTGACTTTC. The genes are TRBV5-1 and TRBJ2-6; D possibly uses TRBD1 or TRBD2 (7 bases each). The length of the CDR3 is 17 residues. Trimming shortened V by 5 bases and J by 0 bases, and 15 bases separated the two germline ends. Looked up from germline, CDR1 is SGHRS and CDR2 is YFSETQ.

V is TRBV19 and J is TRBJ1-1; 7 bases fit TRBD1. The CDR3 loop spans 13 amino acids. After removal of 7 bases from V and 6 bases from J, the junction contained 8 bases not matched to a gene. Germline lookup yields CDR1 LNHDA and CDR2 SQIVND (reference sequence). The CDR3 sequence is CASNPTGVAEAFF. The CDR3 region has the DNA TGTGCCAGTAACCCTACAGGGGTGGCTGAAGCTTTCTTT.

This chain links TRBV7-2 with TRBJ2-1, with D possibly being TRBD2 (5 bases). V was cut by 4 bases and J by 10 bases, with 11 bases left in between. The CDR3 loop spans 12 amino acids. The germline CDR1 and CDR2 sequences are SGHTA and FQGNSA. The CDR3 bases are TGTGCCAGCAGCTCATACTCGGGGGAGCAGTTCTTC. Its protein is CASSSYSGEQFF.

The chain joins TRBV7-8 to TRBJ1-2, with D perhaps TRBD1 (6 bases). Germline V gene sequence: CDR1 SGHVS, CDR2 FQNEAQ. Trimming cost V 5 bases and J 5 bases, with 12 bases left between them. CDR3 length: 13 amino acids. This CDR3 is CASSPSGQYGYTF. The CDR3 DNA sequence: TGTGCCAGCAGCCCCTCCGGACAGTATGGCTACACCTTC.

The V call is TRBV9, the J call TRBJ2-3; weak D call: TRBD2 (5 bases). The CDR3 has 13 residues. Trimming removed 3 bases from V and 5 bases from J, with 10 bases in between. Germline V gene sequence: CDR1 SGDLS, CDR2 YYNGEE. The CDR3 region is CASSGIGRDTQYF. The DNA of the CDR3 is TGTGCCAGCAGCGGGATAGGGAGAGATACGCAGTATTTT.

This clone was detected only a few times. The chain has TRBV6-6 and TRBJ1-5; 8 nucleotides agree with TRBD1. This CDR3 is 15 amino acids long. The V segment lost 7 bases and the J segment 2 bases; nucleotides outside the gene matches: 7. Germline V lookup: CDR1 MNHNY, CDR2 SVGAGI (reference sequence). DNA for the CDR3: TGTGCCAGCACCCAGGGGGCTCGGGGCAATCAGCCCCAGCATTTT. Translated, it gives CASTQGARGNQPQHF.

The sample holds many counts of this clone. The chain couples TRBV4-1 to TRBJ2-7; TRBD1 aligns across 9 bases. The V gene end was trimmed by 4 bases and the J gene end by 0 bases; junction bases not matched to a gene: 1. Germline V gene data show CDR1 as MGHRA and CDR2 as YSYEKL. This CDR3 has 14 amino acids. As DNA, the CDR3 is TGCGCCAGCAGCCGGACAGGGGACTCCTACGAGCAGTACTTC. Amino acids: CASSRTGDSYEQYF.

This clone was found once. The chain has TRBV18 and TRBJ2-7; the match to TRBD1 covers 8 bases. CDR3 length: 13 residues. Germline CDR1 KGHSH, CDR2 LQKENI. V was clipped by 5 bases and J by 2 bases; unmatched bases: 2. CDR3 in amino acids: CASSGRGPYEQYF. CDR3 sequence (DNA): TGTGCCAGCTCAGGCAGGGGGCCCTACGAGCAGTACTTC.

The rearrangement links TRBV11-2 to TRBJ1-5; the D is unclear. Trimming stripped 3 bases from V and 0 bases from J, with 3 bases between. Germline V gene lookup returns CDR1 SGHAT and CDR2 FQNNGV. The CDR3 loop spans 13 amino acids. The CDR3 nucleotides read TGTGCCAGCAGCTTGTCTAGCAATCAGCCCCAGCATTTT. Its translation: CASSLSSNQPQHF.

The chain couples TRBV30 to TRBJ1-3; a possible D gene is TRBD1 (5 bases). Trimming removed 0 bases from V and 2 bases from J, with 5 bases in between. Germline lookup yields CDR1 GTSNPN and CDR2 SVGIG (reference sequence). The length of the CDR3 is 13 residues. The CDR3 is CAWSVGAGNTIYF. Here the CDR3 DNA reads TGTGCCTGGAGTGTGGGGGCTGGAAACACCATATATTTT.

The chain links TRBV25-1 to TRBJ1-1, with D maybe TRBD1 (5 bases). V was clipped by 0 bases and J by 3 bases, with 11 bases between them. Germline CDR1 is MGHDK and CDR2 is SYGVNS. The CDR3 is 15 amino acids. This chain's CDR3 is CASSEYSGRDTEAFF. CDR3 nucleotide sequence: TGTGCCAGCAGTGAATATTCAGGGAGGGACACTGAAGCTTTCTTT.

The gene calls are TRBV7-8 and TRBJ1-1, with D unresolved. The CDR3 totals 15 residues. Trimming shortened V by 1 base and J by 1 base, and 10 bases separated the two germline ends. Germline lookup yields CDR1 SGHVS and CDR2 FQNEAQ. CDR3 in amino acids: CASSLVASSNTEAFF. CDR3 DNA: TGTGCCAGCAGCTTAGTTGCCAGCTCGAACACTGAAGCTTTCTTT.

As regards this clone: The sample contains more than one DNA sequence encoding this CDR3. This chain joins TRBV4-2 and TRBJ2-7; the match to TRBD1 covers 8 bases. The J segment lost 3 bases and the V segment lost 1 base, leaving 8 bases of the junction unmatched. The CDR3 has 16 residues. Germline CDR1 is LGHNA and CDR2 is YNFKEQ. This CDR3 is CASSQAAGQGGYEQYF. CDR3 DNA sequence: TGTGCCAGCAGCCAAGCCGCCGGACAGGGTGGCTACGAGCAGTACTTC.

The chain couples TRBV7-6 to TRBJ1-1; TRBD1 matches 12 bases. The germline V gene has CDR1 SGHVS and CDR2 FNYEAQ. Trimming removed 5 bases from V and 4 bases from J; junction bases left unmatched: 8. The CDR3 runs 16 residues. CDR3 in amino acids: CASSPGQGAGTTEAFF. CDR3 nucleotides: TGTGCCAGCAGCCCGGGACAGGGGGCCGGAACCACTGAAGCTTTCTTT.

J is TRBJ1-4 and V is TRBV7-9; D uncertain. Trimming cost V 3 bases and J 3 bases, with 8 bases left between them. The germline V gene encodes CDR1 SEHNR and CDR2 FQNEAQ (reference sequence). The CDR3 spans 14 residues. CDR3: CASSLAGSNEKLFF. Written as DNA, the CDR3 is TGTGCCAGCAGCTTGGCAGGTTCTAATGAAAAACTGTTTTTT.

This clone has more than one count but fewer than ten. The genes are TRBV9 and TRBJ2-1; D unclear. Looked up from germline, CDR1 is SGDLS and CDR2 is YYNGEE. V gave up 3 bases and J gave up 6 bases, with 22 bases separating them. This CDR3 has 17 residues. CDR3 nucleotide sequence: TGTGCCAGCAGCGCATCGACCCGACTCGAGGCGCTCAATGAGCAGTTCTTC. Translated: CASSASTRLEALNEQFF.

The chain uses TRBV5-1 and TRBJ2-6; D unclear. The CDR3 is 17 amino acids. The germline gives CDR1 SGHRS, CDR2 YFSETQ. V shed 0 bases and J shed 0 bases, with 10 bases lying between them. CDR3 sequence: CASSLDGISSGANVLTF. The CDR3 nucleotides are TGCGCCAGCAGCTTGGATGGCATAAGCTCTGGGGCCAACGTCCTGACTTTC.

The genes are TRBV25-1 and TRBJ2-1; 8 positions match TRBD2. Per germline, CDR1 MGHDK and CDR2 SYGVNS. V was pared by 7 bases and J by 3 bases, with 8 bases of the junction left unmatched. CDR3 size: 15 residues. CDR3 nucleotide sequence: TGTGCCAGCAACCCACTAGCGGACCACTACAATGAGCAGTTCTTC. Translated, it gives CASNPLADHYNEQFF.

CDR3 loop: CASSSRLAGGVDTQYF. In nucleotides, the CDR3 is TGCGCCAGCAGCTCGAGACTAGCGGGGGGCGTAGATACGCAGTATTTT. The chain joins TRBV5-1 to TRBJ2-3; 13 positions agree with TRBD2. Germline V gene data show CDR1 as SGHRS and CDR2 as YFSETQ. The CDR3 contains 16 residues. V gave up 3 bases and J gave up 5 bases; unmatched junction bases: 6.

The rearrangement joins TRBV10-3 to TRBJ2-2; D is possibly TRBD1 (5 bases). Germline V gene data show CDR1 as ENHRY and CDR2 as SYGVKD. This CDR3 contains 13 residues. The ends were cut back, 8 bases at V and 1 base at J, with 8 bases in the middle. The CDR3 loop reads CAIDSQNTGELFF. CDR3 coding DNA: TGTGCCATCGACAGCCAGAACACCGGGGAGCTGTTTTTT.

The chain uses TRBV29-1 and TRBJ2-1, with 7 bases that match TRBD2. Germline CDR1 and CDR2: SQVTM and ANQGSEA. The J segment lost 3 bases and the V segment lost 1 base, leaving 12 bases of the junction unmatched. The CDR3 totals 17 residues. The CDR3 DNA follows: TGCAGCGTTGAAGCACGGTTTCGACAGCGGGGCTACAATGAGCAGTTCTTC. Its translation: CSVEARFRQRGYNEQFF.

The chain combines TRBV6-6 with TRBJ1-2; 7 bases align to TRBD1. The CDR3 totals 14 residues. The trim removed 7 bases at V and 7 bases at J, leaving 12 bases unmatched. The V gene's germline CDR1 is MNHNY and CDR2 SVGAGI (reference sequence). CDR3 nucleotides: TGTGCCAGCACCAAGGGACAGACCGTGTCTGGCTACACCTTC. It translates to CASTKGQTVSGYTF.

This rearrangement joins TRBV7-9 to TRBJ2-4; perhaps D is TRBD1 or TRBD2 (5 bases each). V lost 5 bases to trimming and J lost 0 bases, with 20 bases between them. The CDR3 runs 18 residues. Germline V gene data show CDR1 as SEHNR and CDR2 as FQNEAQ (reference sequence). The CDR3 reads CASSPRSQTGLAKNIQYF. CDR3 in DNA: TGTGCCAGCAGCCCCCGTTCCCAGACGGGGCTAGCCAAAAACATTCAGTACTTC.

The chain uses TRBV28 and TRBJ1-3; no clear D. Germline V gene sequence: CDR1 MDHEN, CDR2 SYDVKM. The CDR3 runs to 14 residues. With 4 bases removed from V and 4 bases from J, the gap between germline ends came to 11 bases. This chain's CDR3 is CASSSTWTGNTIYF. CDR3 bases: TGTGCCAGCAGTTCAACCTGGACGGGAAACACCATATATTTT.

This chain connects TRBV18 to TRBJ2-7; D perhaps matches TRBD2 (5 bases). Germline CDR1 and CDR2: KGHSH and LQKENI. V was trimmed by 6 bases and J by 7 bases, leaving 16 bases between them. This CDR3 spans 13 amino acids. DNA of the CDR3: TGTGCCAGCTCCCCGGCCGGACTTGCAGAGCAGTACTTC. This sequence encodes CASSPAGLAEQYF.

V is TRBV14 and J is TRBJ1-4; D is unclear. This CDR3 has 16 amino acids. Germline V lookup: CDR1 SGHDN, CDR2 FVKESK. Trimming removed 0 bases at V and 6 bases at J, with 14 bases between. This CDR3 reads CASSQDPERVDEKLFF. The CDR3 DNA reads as TGTGCCAGCAGCCAAGATCCAGAGAGGGTTGATGAAAAACTGTTTTTT.